The source of this T cell receptor (beta chain) is a study of identifying expanded T cells in peripheral blood. During the collection period, no donor immune events like infections were recorded. Libraries were prepared by immunoSEQ multiplex PCR; TCRdb keeps only in-frame clonotypes and omits some of them. Of under 100,000 clones in the sample, 85% were seen once. The sequenced material came from blood. This TCR was recovered from a person aged 18 to 75 in good health.

The CDR3: CASSLGVSSSGEAFF. In DNA form, the CDR3 reads TGCGCCAGCAGCTTGGGAGTATCGTCAAGCGGGGAAGCTTTCTTT. The gene calls are TRBV5-1 and TRBJ1-1, with D unclear. The CDR3 spans 15 residues. Per germline, CDR1 SGHRS and CDR2 YFSETQ. The V gene lost 0 bases and the J gene lost 8 bases, with 17 bases spanning the gap.